The 15 T cell receptor beta chains given below trace back to one sample, sequenced in a study of blood T cell repertoires in COVID-19. TCRdb keeps only in-frame clones here, not all; method: immunoSEQ multiplex PCR. The sample has some 110,000 clones, around nine tenths seen once. Input material: peripheral blood. The receptors originated from a human donor in a cohort sampled during active COVID-19.

This clone was found a few times. This rearrangement joins TRBV2 to TRBJ2-1; 7 bases are shared with TRBD2. The CDR3 has 14 amino acids. J lost 12 bases, V lost 6 bases, and 14 bases had no gene match. From germline, CDR1 is SNHLY and CDR2 FYNNEI. The CDR3 DNA reads as TGTGCCAGCAGAAGATCAGGACTAGTCGGCGTGCAGTTCTTC. Protein sequence: CASRRSGLVGVQFF.

The rearrangement links TRBV19 to TRBJ1-5; D is perhaps TRBD1 (5 bases). The CDR3 is 13 residues long. Germline V gene sequence: CDR1 LNHDA, CDR2 SQIVND (reference sequence). V lost 6 bases to trimming and J lost 4 bases, with 10 bases between them. CDR3 protein: CASSGTGNQPQHF. The CDR3 DNA reads as TGTGCCAGTAGCGGGACTGGGAATCAGCCCCAGCATTTT.

The chain carries TRBV28 and TRBJ1-6, with 8 bases that match TRBD1. In germline, CDR1 is MDHEN, CDR2 SYDVKM. The CDR3 contains 15 residues. Unmatched junction bases numbered 2, after V lost 6 bases and J lost 1 base. The chain's CDR3 is CASSGQGSYNSPLHF. The CDR3 DNA reads as TGTGCCAGCAGCGGACAGGGTTCCTATAATTCACCCCTCCACTTT.

V is TRBV19 and J is TRBJ1-1, with a weak D call TRBD1 (6 bases). The V and J ends lost 6 bases and 3 bases respectively, with 14 bases between them. From germline, CDR1 is LNHDA and CDR2 SQIVND (reference sequence). This CDR3 contains 14 residues. The CDR3 reads CASSPPGHHTEAFF. In DNA form, the CDR3 reads TGTGCCAGTAGCCCACCGGGACACCACACTGAAGCTTTCTTT.

This clone occurred once. DNA for the CDR3: TGTGCCACCAGTGCTCGGGACACCGACTATGGCTACACCTTC. It codes for CATSARDTDYGYTF. The genes are TRBV24-1 and TRBJ1-2; D perhaps matches TRBD1 (6 bases). The germline V gene has CDR1 KGHDR and CDR2 SFDVKD. V was cut by 5 bases and J by 3 bases, with 12 bases left in between. The CDR3 consists of 14 residues.

The V and J genes are TRBV10-3 and TRBJ1-2; a possible D gene is TRBD1 (6 bases). CDR3 length: 15 residues. Trimming cost V 2 bases and J 0 bases, with 10 bases left between them. Per germline, CDR1 ENHRY and CDR2 SYGVKD. The CDR3 DNA is TGTGCCATCAGTGAGGACAGGATTTCTAACTATGGCTACACCTTC. Translation gives CAISEDRISNYGYTF.

The chain is built from TRBV28 and TRBJ1-5; the match to TRBD1 covers 8 bases. Looked up from germline, CDR1 is MDHEN and CDR2 is SYDVKM. CDR3 size: 15 residues. J gave up 7 bases and V 5 bases, and 10 bases lay outside the gene matches. The CDR3: CASSQDREENQPQHF. The DNA for the CDR3 is TGTGCCAGCAGTCAGGACAGGGAGGAGAACCAGCCCCAGCATTTT.

The J gene is TRBJ2-1, the V gene TRBV6-5, with D uncertain. Germline lookup yields CDR1 MNHEY and CDR2 SVGAGI. The length of the CDR3 is 12 residues. Trimming pared 6 bases from V and 5 bases from J, leaving 8 bases between. CDR3 in amino acids: CASSRTNNEQFF. The CDR3 DNA is TGTGCCAGCAGCCGCACTAACAATGAGCAGTTCTTC.

The chain has TRBV7-3 and TRBJ2-3, with 9 bases that match TRBD2. The V gene's germline CDR1 is SGHTA and CDR2 FQGTGA. Trimming at V came to 4 bases and at J to 2 bases, leaving 7 bases not matched to a gene. This CDR3 has 16 residues. The CDR3 loop reads CASSSTGGGATDTQYF. The CDR3 DNA reads as TGTGCCAGCAGCTCCACTGGCGGGGGGGCCACAGATACGCAGTATTTT. Full variable domain (missing parts from reference TRBV7-3 and TRBJ2-3): GAGVSQTPSNKVTEKGKYVELRCDPISGHTALYWYRQSLGQGPEFLIYFQGTGAADDSGLPNDRFFAVRPEGSVSTLKIQRTERGDSAVYLCASSSTGGGATDTQYFGPGTRLTVL.

The chain uses TRBV9 and TRBJ2-5, with 14 nucleotides matching TRBD2. Germline CDR1 and CDR2: SGDLS and YYNGEE. The J segment lost 5 bases and the V segment lost 4 bases, leaving 10 bases of the junction unmatched. This CDR3 has 17 amino acids. CDR3 amino acids: CASSPRLAGGTLETQYF. The CDR3 DNA sequence: TGTGCCAGCAGCCCCCGACTAGCGGGAGGGACATTGGAGACCCAGTACTTC.

This chain connects TRBV19 to TRBJ1-5; D possibly corresponds to TRBD1 (5 bases). Germline lookup yields CDR1 LNHDA and CDR2 SQIVND (reference sequence). This CDR3 spans 15 amino acids. Trimming cost V 4 bases and J 3 bases, with 13 bases left between them. The CDR3 region is CASSTPTGVNQPQHF. CDR3 nucleotide sequence: TGTGCCAGTAGTACCCCGACGGGGGTCAATCAGCCCCAGCATTTT.

The rearrangement links TRBV28 to TRBJ2-2; D might be TRBD2 (6 bases). The germline V gene encodes CDR1 MDHEN and CDR2 SYDVKM. The CDR3 is 16 residues long. Trimming cost V 6 bases and J 0 bases, with 14 bases left between them. Here the CDR3 reads CASREGPPPNTGELFF. The CDR3 nucleotides are TGTGCCAGCAGGGAGGGACCTCCCCCGAACACCGGGGAGCTGTTTTTT. The full variable domain, in which reference TRBV28 and TRBJ2-2 provide the parts outside the CDR3, is DVKVTQSSRYLVKRTGEKVFLECVQDMDHENMFWYRQDPGLGLRLIYFSYDVKMKEKGDIPEGYSVSREKKERFSLILESASTNQTSMYLCASREGPPPNTGELFFGEGSRLTVL.

The chain recombines TRBV3-1 (or the pseudogene TRBV3-2) with TRBJ2-5; 10 nucleotides line up with TRBD1. The germline V gene has CDR1 LGHDT and CDR2 YNNKEL (reference sequence). The ends lost 5 bases at V and 5 bases at J; junction bases unmatched: 8. The CDR3 covers 15 residues. DNA of the CDR3: TGTGCCAGCAGCTCTCGGGACAGGGGCCCCGAGACCCAGTACTTC. Protein product: CASSSRDRGPETQYF.

V is TRBV7-9 and J is TRBJ1-5; D is ambiguous. Germline CDR1 is SEHNR and CDR2 is FQNEAQ (reference sequence). V was pared by 1 base and J by 7 bases, with 8 bases between. The CDR3 consists of 13 residues. In nucleotides, the CDR3 is TGTGCCAGCAGCTTAGGGGGAGGACAGCCCCAGCATTTT. Its protein is CASSLGGGQPQHF. The whole variable domain, remainder taken from reference TRBV7-9 and TRBJ1-5, is DTGVSQNPRHKITKRGQNVTFRCDPISEHNRLYWYRQTLGQGPEFLTYFQNEAQLEKSRLLSDRFSAERPKGSFSTLEIQRTEQGDSAMYLCASSLGGGQPQHFGDGTRLSIL.

The chain uses TRBV2 and TRBJ1-5; D not certain. The V and J ends lost 8 bases and 3 bases respectively, with 14 bases between them. CDR1 and CDR2 from the germline V gene are SNHLY and FYNNEI. This CDR3 is built from 14 residues. The CDR3, as DNA: TGTGCCAGCCGTATCGAACATGCCAATCAGCCCCAGCATTTT. Its protein is CASRIEHANQPQHF.